Given below is one TCR beta chain in context. Individual cDNA molecules carried attached unique molecular identifiers. TCRdb reprocessed the 5' RACE reads with MiXCR, giving one entry per CDR3 protein. The table includes tens of thousands of distinct CDR3 sequences, approximately 5.2% detected once. The data belong to a study of early T cells in non-severe SARS-CoV-2 infection. Looking at the study overall: Sequenced material consisted of bulk RNA (from unsorted whole blood), and chains were unpaired.

V was pared by 0 bases and J by 2 bases, with 4 bases of the junction left unmatched. The germline gives CDR1 SEHNR, CDR2 FQNEAQ (reference sequence). CDR3 size: 15 residues. Sequencing used whole blood. This TCR was sampled from an adult who was a healthcare worker with PCR-confirmed SARS-CoV-2 infection or an uninfected control (not recorded which). This rearrangement joins TRBV7-9 to TRBJ2-7; 7 bases fit TRBD2. The CDR3 sequence: CASSLAGTKTYEQYF. The CDR3, as DNA: TGTGCCAGCAGCTTAGCCGGGACTAAAACCTACGAGCAGTACTTC.